Each of the 30 T cell receptor beta chains below was sequenced from the same sample in a study of cytomegalovirus exposure and HLA in healthy donors. This PCR relied on a set of 60 Vbeta primers and 13 Jbeta primers. The assay was immunoSEQ multiplex PCR, and TCRdb's table has in-frame clones only and misses some. The table has 140,000 to 150,000 clones, approximately 80% seen once. Material: PBMCs. These TCRs come from a woman aged 60-75 years in good health and CMV-seropositive.

This clone occurred a few times. The rearrangement uses TRBV5-6 and TRBJ2-7, with D unclear. The germline gives CDR1 SGHDT, CDR2 YYEEEE. V was pared by 0 bases and J by 2 bases, with 15 bases between. This CDR3 has 16 residues. In nucleotides, the CDR3 is TGTGCCAGCAGCTTGGCCAGCCAGGCCAAGCCCTACGAGCAGTACTTC. Translating gives CASSLASQAKPYEQYF. Complete variable domain (other parts from reference TRBV5-6 and TRBJ2-7): DAGVTQSPTHLIKTRGQQVTLRCSPKSGHDTVSWYQQALGQGPQFIFQYYEEEERQRGNFPDRFSGHQFPNYSSELNVNALLLGDSALYLCASSLASQAKPYEQYFGPGTRLTVT.

The chain combines TRBV7-2 with TRBJ2-7; 9 bases are a match to TRBD2. With V trimmed by 2 bases and J by 7 bases, 18 bases remained unmatched. The CDR3 is made up of 18 amino acids. Germline V CDR1 and CDR2: SGHTA, FQGNSA. CDR3 DNA sequence: TGTGCCAGCAGCTTAATTAGCGGGGGCGGGAGTGCTGACAGGGAGCAGTACTTC. It specifies CASSLISGGGSADREQYF.

The chain recombines TRBV7-6 with TRBJ2-5; weak D call: TRBD2 (5 bases). Trimming removed 2 bases from V and 9 bases from J, with 19 bases in between. Germline V lookup: CDR1 SGHVS, CDR2 FNYEAQ. The CDR3 runs 15 residues. CDR3 sequence reads: CASSLSGEGVGAQYF. The CDR3 nucleotides are TGTGCCAGCAGCTTATCCGGTGAGGGAGTAGGAGCCCAGTACTTC.

This rearrangement joins TRBV7-9 to TRBJ1-1, with a weak D call TRBD1 (6 bases). V was cut by 5 bases and J by 1 base, with 14 bases left in between. Germline CDR1 reads SEHNR; CDR2 reads FQNEAQ (reference sequence). The CDR3 has 15 residues. The CDR3 is CASSRQTGGNTEAFF. CDR3 coding DNA: TGTGCCAGCAGCCGGCAGACAGGAGGGAACACTGAAGCTTTCTTT.

V is TRBV6-5 and J is TRBJ2-7, with TRBD1 matching over 9 bases. V lost 2 bases to trimming and J lost 1 base; unmatched junction nucleotides: 0. CDR3 length equals 14 residues. Germline assignment: CDR1 MNHEY and CDR2 SVGAGI. CDR3 nucleotides: TGTGCCAGCAGTTACGGACAGGGGTCCTACGAGCAGTACTTC. It is translated as CASSYGQGSYEQYF.

V and J are TRBV27 and TRBJ2-7; D is unclear. Germline CDR1 is MNHEY and CDR2 is SMNVEV (reference sequence). V lost 2 bases, J lost 3 bases, and 8 bases lay in between. CDR3 length: 13 amino acids. As DNA, the CDR3 is TGTGCCAGCAGTTTAGGCAGTTTCTACGAGCAGTACTTC. Amino acid sequence: CASSLGSFYEQYF.

The V and J genes are TRBV28 and TRBJ2-7; D might be TRBD2 (5 bases). Germline-derived CDR1 and CDR2 are MDHEN and SYDVKM. With 8 bases removed from V and 1 base from J, the gap between germline ends came to 9 bases. This CDR3 has 12 residues. The CDR3 region is CASGGGSYEQYF. The CDR3 nucleotides read TGTGCCAGCGGAGGAGGTTCCTACGAGCAGTACTTC.

This rearrangement joins TRBV4-1 to TRBJ2-1; D may be TRBD1 (6 bases). V dropped 4 bases and J dropped 0 bases, with 16 bases sitting between them. Germline V gene lookup returns CDR1 MGHRA and CDR2 YSYEKL. The CDR3 contains 17 residues. Written as DNA, the CDR3 is TGCGCCAGCAGCCCCGCGGCAGGGGCCAGCTCCTACAATGAGCAGTTCTTC. Residues: CASSPAAGASSYNEQFF.

This rearrangement joins TRBV18 to TRBJ2-1; D may be TRBD1 (5 bases). Trimming cost V 6 bases and J 0 bases, with 12 bases left between them. Germline V CDR1 and CDR2: KGHSH, LQKENI. The CDR3 contains 15 residues. The CDR3 here is CASSPDIYSYNEQFF. The CDR3 nucleotides are TGTGCCAGCTCTCCGGACATCTACTCCTACAATGAGCAGTTCTTC.

Only a few counts were recorded for this clone. The chain joins TRBV5-1 to TRBJ2-2, with D possibly being TRBD1 (5 bases). The CDR3 is 15 residues long. V was shortened by 0 bases and J by 0 bases, with 6 bases between the two germline ends. In germline, CDR1 is SGHRS, CDR2 YFSETQ. CDR3 nucleotide sequence: TGCGCCAGCAGCTTGGGACAGACGAACACCGGGGAGCTGTTTTTT. Translation gives CASSLGQTNTGELFF. The variable domain in full, with the rest retrieved from reference TRBV5-1 and TRBJ2-2, is KAGVTQTPRYLIKTRGQQVTLSCSPISGHRSVSWYQQTPGQGLQFLFEYFSETQRNKGNFPGRFSGRQFSNSRSEMNVSTLELGDSALYLCASSLGQTNTGELFFGEGSRLTVL.

The rearrangement joins TRBV7-9 to TRBJ2-2, with 13 bases lining up with TRBD2. The CDR3 extends over 16 amino acids. V gave up 5 bases and J gave up 5 bases; unmatched junction bases: 5. The germline gives CDR1 SEHNR, CDR2 FQNEAQ (reference sequence). The chain's CDR3 is CASSHGLAGDTGELFF. CDR3 coding DNA: TGTGCCAGCAGCCACGGACTAGCGGGAGATACCGGGGAGCTGTTTTTT.

The CDR3 DNA follows: TGTGCCATCAGTCAGCGGCCGGGTAGCAATCAGCCCCAGCATTTT. Protein product: CAISQRPGSNQPQHF. This rearrangement joins TRBV10-3 to TRBJ1-5, with D unresolved. The germline V and J ends were trimmed by 5 bases and 0 bases, with 11 bases remaining between them. This CDR3 spans 15 amino acids. CDR1 is ENHRY, CDR2 SYGVKD, per germline.

The chain joins TRBV27 to TRBJ1-2; no definite D call. Trimming took off 4 bases at V and 8 bases at J, with 14 bases between the two ends. The V gene's germline CDR1 is MNHEY and CDR2 SMNVEV (reference sequence). The CDR3 has 13 amino acids. Here the CDR3 reads CASSSAPPGGYTF. CDR3 in DNA: TGTGCCAGCAGTTCTGCCCCACCCGGGGGCTACACCTTC.

This sequence joins TRBV18 and TRBJ2-5; TRBD2 matches 10 bases. Germline lookup yields CDR1 KGHSH and CDR2 LQKENI. The trim removed 6 bases at V and 5 bases at J, leaving 3 bases unmatched. The CDR3 sequence is 13 residues long. The CDR3 DNA follows: TGTGCCAGCTCGCTAGCGGGAGTGGAGACCCAGTACTTC. This gives the protein CASSLAGVETQYF.

As DNA, the CDR3 is TGCGCCAGCAGTGAGGCGGTCTCCTATAATTCACCCCTCCACTTT. It encodes CASSEAVSYNSPLHF. The chain couples TRBV10-2 to TRBJ1-6; D not resolved. V was trimmed by 2 bases and J by 0 bases, leaving 5 bases between them. The CDR3 length is 15 residues. Per the germline V gene, CDR1 is WSHSY and CDR2 is SAAADI.

This clone occurred a few times. The CDR3, as DNA: TGTGCCAGCAGTGAACTCCGGGACAGGGGACGAAGCAATCAGCCCCAGCATTTT. Its protein product is CASSELRDRGRSNQPQHF. The chain couples TRBV6-1 to TRBJ1-5; 10 nucleotides align to TRBD1. Per the germline V gene, CDR1 is MNHNS and CDR2 is SASEGT. The CDR3 runs 18 residues. V lost 2 bases to trimming and J lost 1 base; unmatched junction nucleotides: 8.

The chain employs TRBV18 and TRBJ2-7, with D possibly TRBD1 on 6 matching bases. The V end lost 4 bases, the J end lost 0 bases, and 13 bases lay between the germline ends. This CDR3 spans 15 amino acids. The germline CDR1 and CDR2 sequences are KGHSH and LQKENI. This CDR3 is CASSLTGPHSYEQYF. DNA for the CDR3: TGTGCCAGCTCACTGACAGGTCCACACTCCTACGAGCAGTACTTC.

The chain carries TRBV7-9 and TRBJ2-5; TRBD2 is a possible D gene (5 bases). The CDR3 contains 13 residues. V was trimmed by 5 bases and J by 4 bases, leaving 11 bases between them. CDR1 is SEHNR and CDR2 is FQNEAQ in the germline V gene (reference sequence). The CDR3 bases are TGTGCCAGCAGCGTCGGGATCGCAGAGACCCAGTACTTC. Its translation is CASSVGIAETQYF.

This clone was recorded a few times. This sequence joins TRBV10-3 and TRBJ2-3, with 8 bases aligning to TRBD2. Germline loops: CDR1 ENHRY, CDR2 SYGVKD. This CDR3 has 16 residues. V lost 0 bases, J lost 1 base, and 3 bases stayed unmatched. The CDR3 region has the DNA TGTGCCATCAGTGAGTCGTCGGGAGGGGGCACAGATACGCAGTATTTT. Its protein product is CAISESSGGGTDTQYF.

This chain uses TRBV5-1 with TRBJ2-1; 9 bases line up with TRBD2. This CDR3 is 15 amino acids long. The germline V gene has CDR1 SGHRS and CDR2 YFSETQ. V trimming: 2 bases; J trimming: 5 bases; junction bases outside the gene matches: 5. The CDR3 sequence is CASSFSGSANNEQFF. CDR3 sequence (DNA): TGCGCCAGCAGCTTTAGCGGGAGCGCGAACAATGAGCAGTTCTTC.

The chain has TRBV10-3 and TRBJ2-7, with 7 bases that match TRBD1. CDR3 length: 16 residues. Germline trimming cut 2 bases from V and 4 bases from J; bases unmatched to any gene: 11. Germline values: CDR1 ENHRY, CDR2 SYGVKD. In DNA, the CDR3 is TGTGCCATCAGTGAGACGTACTTGACAGGGAAATACGAGCAGTACTTC. Amino acids: CAISETYLTGKYEQYF.

The chain carries TRBV28 and TRBJ2-7; 7 positions match TRBD1. CDR1 is MDHEN, CDR2 SYDVKM, per germline. The CDR3 has 13 amino acids. The V segment lost 6 bases and the J segment 2 bases; nucleotides outside the gene matches: 4. The CDR3: CASRIGGAYEQYF. In nucleotides, the CDR3 is TGTGCCAGCAGGATAGGGGGCGCCTACGAGCAGTACTTC. Supplemented by reference TRBV28 and TRBJ2-7, the full variable domain reads DVKVTQSSRYLVKRTGEKVFLECVQDMDHENMFWYRQDPGLGLRLIYFSYDVKMKEKGDIPEGYSVSREKKERFSLILESASTNQTSMYLCASRIGGAYEQYFGPGTRLTVT.

The chain recombines TRBV28 with TRBJ2-3; no clear D gene. CDR1 is MDHEN, CDR2 SYDVKM, per germline. Trimming stripped 7 bases from V and 0 bases from J, with 11 bases between. The CDR3 has 14 amino acids. The CDR3 DNA sequence: TGTGCCAGCACCCCCTTACTCAGCACAGATACGCAGTATTTT. Its translation: CASTPLLSTDTQYF. Combining the CDR3 with reference TRBV28 and TRBJ2-3 gives the whole variable domain DVKVTQSSRYLVKRTGEKVFLECVQDMDHENMFWYRQDPGLGLRLIYFSYDVKMKEKGDIPEGYSVSREKKERFSLILESASTNQTSMYLCASTPLLSTDTQYFGPGTRLTVL.

The V call is TRBV19, the J call TRBJ1-1, with 7 bases identical to TRBD1. CDR1 is LNHDA and CDR2 is SQIVND in the germline V gene (reference sequence). Losses at the gene ends were 5 bases for V and 4 bases for J; bases not matched to a gene: 13. The CDR3 consists of 16 residues. The chain's CDR3 is CASSVDRVRTSTEAFF. The CDR3 region has the DNA TGTGCCAGTAGTGTTGACAGGGTGAGGACGAGCACTGAAGCTTTCTTT.

The V call is TRBV6-5, the J call TRBJ2-7; no firm D call. Between the trimmed V and J ends, which lost 7 bases and 8 bases, there was a span of 6 bases. The CDR3 is 9 residues long. Germline V gene lookup returns CDR1 MNHEY and CDR2 SVGAGI. DNA of the CDR3: TGTGCCAGCATAAATCAGCAGTACTTC. Its translation: CASINQQYF.

The genes are TRBV27 and TRBJ2-7; TRBD1 agrees at 7 bases. Germline V gene lookup returns CDR1 MNHEY and CDR2 SMNVEV (reference sequence). The CDR3 contains 14 residues. V lost 5 bases and J lost 7; bases outside the gene matches: 11. This CDR3 is CASSPQGVPWEQYF. CDR3 nucleotide sequence: TGTGCCAGCAGTCCGCAGGGGGTCCCCTGGGAGCAGTACTTC.

A note on this clone: At one end, the junction sequence differs from germline, possibly due to a read error. The chain employs TRBV9 and TRBJ2-1; 8 positions agree with TRBD2. Germline V gene lookup returns CDR1 SGDLS and CDR2 YYNGEE. The CDR3 is 16 amino acids. In DNA form, the CDR3 reads TGTGCCAGCAGTGCCTTCGGCGGGAGGTCCTCCAATGAGCAGTTCTTC. This sequence encodes CASSAFGGRSSNEQFF.

The V gene is TRBV4-3, the J gene TRBJ1-1; D is unresolved. The CDR3 is made up of 15 amino acids. From germline, CDR1 is LGHNA and CDR2 YSLEER. V was pared by 0 bases and J by 3 bases, with 11 bases between. The CDR3 bases are TGCGCCAGCAGCCAAGACCGGAGACGGGACACTGAAGCTTTCTTT. This translates into CASSQDRRRDTEAFF.

Turning to this clone: Other DNA sequences from this sample encode an identical CDR3 as well. The chain joins TRBV18 to TRBJ1-1; tentative D call: TRBD1 (5 bases). Trimming cost V 3 bases and J 2 bases, with 7 bases left between them. CDR1 is KGHSH and CDR2 is LQKENI in the germline V gene. The CDR3 is 13 amino acids. The CDR3 loop reads CASSPQGNTEAFF. The CDR3 nucleotides are TGTGCCAGCTCACCGCAGGGTAACACTGAAGCTTTCTTT.

The V gene is TRBV5-8, the J gene TRBJ2-7; 11 nucleotides agree with TRBD1. V lost 2 bases, J lost 1 base, and 2 bases stayed unmatched. The CDR3 totals 15 residues. Germline CDR1 is SGHTS and CDR2 is YDEGEE. In DNA, the CDR3 is TGTGCCAGCAGCTTTGGACAGGGGGCTTCCTACGAGCAGTACTTC. Encoded protein: CASSFGQGASYEQYF.